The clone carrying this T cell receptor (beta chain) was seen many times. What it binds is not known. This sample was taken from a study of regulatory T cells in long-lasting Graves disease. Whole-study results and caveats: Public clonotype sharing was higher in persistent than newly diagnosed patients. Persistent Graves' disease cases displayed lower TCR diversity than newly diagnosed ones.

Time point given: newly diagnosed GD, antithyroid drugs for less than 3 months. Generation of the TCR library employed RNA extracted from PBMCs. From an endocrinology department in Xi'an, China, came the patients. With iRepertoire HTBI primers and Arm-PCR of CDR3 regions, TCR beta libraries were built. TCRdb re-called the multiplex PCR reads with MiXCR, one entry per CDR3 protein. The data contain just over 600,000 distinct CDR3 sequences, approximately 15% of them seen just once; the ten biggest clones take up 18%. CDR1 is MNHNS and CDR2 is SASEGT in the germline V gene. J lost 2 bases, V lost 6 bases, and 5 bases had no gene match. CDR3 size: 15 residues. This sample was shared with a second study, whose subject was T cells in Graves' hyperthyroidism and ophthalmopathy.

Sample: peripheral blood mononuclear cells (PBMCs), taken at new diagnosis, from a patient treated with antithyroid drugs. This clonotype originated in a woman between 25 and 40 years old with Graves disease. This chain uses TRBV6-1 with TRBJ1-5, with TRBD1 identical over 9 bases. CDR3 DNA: TGTGCCAGCAGACTGGACAGGGGTGGCAATCAGCCCCAGCATTTT. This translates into CASRLDRGGNQPQHF.